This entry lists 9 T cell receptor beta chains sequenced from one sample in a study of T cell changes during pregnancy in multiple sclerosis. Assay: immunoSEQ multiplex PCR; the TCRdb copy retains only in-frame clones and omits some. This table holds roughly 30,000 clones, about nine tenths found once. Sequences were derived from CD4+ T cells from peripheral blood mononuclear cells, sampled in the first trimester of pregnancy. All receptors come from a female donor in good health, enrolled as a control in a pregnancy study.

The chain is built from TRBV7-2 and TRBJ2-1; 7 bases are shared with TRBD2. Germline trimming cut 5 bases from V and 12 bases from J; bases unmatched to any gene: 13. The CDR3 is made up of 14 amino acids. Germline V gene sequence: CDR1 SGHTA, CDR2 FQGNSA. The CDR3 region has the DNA TGTGCCAGCAGCAGGGGTGGGGGGGTTGTGTGGCAGTTCTTC. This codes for CASSRGGGVVWQFF.

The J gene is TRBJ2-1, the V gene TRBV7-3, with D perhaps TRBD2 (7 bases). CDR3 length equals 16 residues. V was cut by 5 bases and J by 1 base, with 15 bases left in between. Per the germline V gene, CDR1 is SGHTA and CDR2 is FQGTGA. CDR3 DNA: TGTGCCAGCAGCCGAGGACTAGGGGGGTCCTACAATGAGCAGTTCTTC. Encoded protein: CASSRGLGGSYNEQFF.

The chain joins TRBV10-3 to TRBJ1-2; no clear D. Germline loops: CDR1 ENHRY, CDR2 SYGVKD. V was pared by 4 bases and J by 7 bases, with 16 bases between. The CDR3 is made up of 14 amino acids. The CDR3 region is CAISASLVLGGYTF. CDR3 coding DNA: TGTGCCATCAGTGCGAGTTTGGTTCTAGGTGGCTACACCTTC.

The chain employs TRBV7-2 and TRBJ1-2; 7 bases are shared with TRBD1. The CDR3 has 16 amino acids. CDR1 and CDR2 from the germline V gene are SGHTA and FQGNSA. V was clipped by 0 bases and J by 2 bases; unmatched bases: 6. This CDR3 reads CASSLAFRGNNYGYTF. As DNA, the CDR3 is TGTGCCAGCAGCTTAGCTTTCAGGGGGAACAACTATGGCTACACCTTC.

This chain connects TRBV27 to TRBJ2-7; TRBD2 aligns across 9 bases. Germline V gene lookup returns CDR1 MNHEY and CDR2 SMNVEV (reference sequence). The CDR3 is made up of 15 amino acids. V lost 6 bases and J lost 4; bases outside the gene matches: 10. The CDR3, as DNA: TGTGCCAGCAGCCGCCCACTAGCGGGTGGGTACGAGCAGTACTTC. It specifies CASSRPLAGGYEQYF.

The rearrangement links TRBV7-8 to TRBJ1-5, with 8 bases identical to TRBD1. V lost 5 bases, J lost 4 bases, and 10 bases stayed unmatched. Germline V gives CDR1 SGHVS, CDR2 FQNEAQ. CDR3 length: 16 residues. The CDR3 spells CASSATDRGGNQPQHF. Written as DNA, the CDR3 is TGTGCCAGCAGCGCCACCGACAGGGGCGGGAATCAGCCCCAGCATTTT.

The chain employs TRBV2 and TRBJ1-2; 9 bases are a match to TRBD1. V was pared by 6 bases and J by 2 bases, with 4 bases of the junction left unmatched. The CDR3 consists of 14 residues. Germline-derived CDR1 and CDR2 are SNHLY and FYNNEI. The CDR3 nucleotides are TGTGCCAGCAGGGGACAGGGAGGAAACTATGGCTACACCTTC. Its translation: CASRGQGGNYGYTF.

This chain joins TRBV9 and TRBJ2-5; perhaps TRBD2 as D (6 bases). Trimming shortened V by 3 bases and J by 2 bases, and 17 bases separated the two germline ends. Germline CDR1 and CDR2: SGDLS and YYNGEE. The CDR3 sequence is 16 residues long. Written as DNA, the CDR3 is TGTGCCAGCAGCGACCCTAGCGTCGGGCTACAAGAGACCCAGTACTTC. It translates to CASSDPSVGLQETQYF.

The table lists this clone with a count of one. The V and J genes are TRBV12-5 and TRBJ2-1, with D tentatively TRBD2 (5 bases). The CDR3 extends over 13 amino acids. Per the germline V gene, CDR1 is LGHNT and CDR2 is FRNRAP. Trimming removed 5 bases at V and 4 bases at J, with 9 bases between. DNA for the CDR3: TGTGCTAGTGGTACCGGACTTTACAATGAGCAGTTCTTC. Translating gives CASGTGLYNEQFF.